The 11 T cell receptor beta chains reported below all come from one sample, sequenced in a study of blood T cell repertoires in COVID-19. TCRdb keeps only in-frame clones here, not all; method: immunoSEQ multiplex PCR. The table records some 75,000 clones, 86% of them present only once. Sequencing input: peripheral blood. The receptors shown here come from a man older than 75 with COVID-19, enrolled during active disease.

This clone was found once. The gene calls are TRBV7-8 and TRBJ1-5, with D unresolved. Trimming left V 3 bases short and J 5 bases short, with 11 bases between. This CDR3 contains 14 residues. CDR1 is SGHVS and CDR2 is FQNEAQ in the germline V gene. CDR3 sequence (DNA): TGTGCCAGCAGCTTCTCAGGTTTGGATCAGCCCCAGCATTTT. Protein product: CASSFSGLDQPQHF.

The V and J genes are TRBV5-4 and TRBJ2-5; maybe TRBD1 (5 bases). V shed 2 bases and J shed 1 base, with 6 bases lying between them. The CDR3 spans 13 residues. Germline assignment: CDR1 SGHNT and CDR2 YYREEE (reference sequence). CDR3 nucleotide sequence: TGTGCCAGCAGCTTTCAGGGCCAAGAGACCCAGTACTTC. This sequence encodes CASSFQGQETQYF.

The chain couples TRBV6-5 to TRBJ1-1; weak D call: TRBD1 (5 bases). The CDR3 extends over 12 amino acids. CDR1 is MNHEY, CDR2 SVGAGI, per germline. V was pared by 10 bases and J by 5 bases, with 14 bases between. The CDR3 here is CAIQGGATEAFF. CDR3 coding DNA: TGTGCCATCCAGGGTGGGGCAACTGAAGCTTTCTTT.

V gene TRBV20-1 combines with J gene TRBJ2-7; 10 bases fit TRBD2. The germline CDR1 and CDR2 sequences are DFQATT and SNEGSKA (reference sequence). V lost 3 bases to trimming and J lost 4 bases; unmatched junction nucleotides: 3. This CDR3 spans 13 amino acids. The CDR3 DNA is TGCAGTGCTAGTCCTAGCGGGGGATACGAGCAGTACTTC. Its translation is CSASPSGGYEQYF.

The rearrangement links TRBV10-3 to TRBJ2-5; 10 positions match TRBD1. CDR1 is ENHRY and CDR2 is SYGVKD in the germline V gene. CDR3 size: 15 residues. V lost 4 bases and J lost 4; bases outside the gene matches: 6. CDR3 in amino acids: CAISATTGGAETQYF. CDR3 nucleotide sequence: TGTGCCATCAGTGCCACGACAGGGGGCGCAGAGACCCAGTACTTC.

The chain joins TRBV5-1 to TRBJ1-1, with D possibly TRBD1 on 5 matching bases. The CDR3 totals 17 residues. With 0 bases removed from V and 0 bases from J, the gap between germline ends came to 15 bases. The germline V gene encodes CDR1 SGHRS and CDR2 YFSETQ. For the CDR3, the DNA is TGCGCCAGCAGCTTGGAAGGAGGGACCCGCATGAACACTGAAGCTTTCTTT. Protein sequence: CASSLEGGTRMNTEAFF.

CDR3 amino acids: CASRVDRALNTEAFF. The CDR3 nucleotides are TGTGCCAGCAGGGTAGACAGGGCGTTGAACACTGAAGCTTTCTTT. The chain recombines TRBV6-5 with TRBJ1-1, with 7 bases matching TRBD1. After removal of 6 bases from V and 0 bases from J, the junction contained 7 bases not matched to a gene. The CDR3 has 15 amino acids. The germline V gene has CDR1 MNHEY and CDR2 SVGAGI.

V is TRBV7-9 and J is TRBJ1-2; no clear D gene. The V end was cut by 2 bases, the J end by 6 bases, with 10 bases between. This CDR3 is built from 13 residues. Per the germline V gene, CDR1 is SEHNR and CDR2 is FQNEAQ (reference sequence). CDR3 sequence (DNA): TGTGCCAGCAGCTTATCCCAGGTTGATGGCTACACCTTC. It specifies CASSLSQVDGYTF. Based on the CDR3 plus reference TRBV7-9 and TRBJ1-2, the full variable domain is DTGVSQNPRHKITKRGQNVTFRCDPISEHNRLYWYRQTLGQGPEFLTYFQNEAQLEKSRLLSDRFSAERPKGSFSTLEIQRTEQGDSAMYLCASSLSQVDGYTFGSGTRLTVV.

This chain connects TRBV28 to TRBJ1-2; tentative D call: TRBD1 (5 bases). V lost 5 bases and J lost 8, with 12 bases in between. The germline V gene encodes CDR1 MDHEN and CDR2 SYDVKM. The CDR3 runs to 12 residues. CDR3 loop: CASSEGVYGYTF. In DNA, the CDR3 is TGTGCCAGCAGTGAAGGGGTCTACGGCTACACCTTC.

Details on this clone: Other DNA sequences of this sample code for an identical CDR3. V is TRBV3-1 (or the pseudogene TRBV3-2) and J is TRBJ2-5; D gene unclear. Trimming left V 1 base short and J 4 bases short, with 4 bases between. CDR3 length equals 12 residues. CDR1 is LGHDT, CDR2 YNNKEL, per germline (reference sequence). The CDR3 loop is CASSQGRETQYF. The DNA for the CDR3 is TGTGCCAGCAGCCAAGGGAGAGAGACCCAGTACTTC.

The chain links TRBV10-1 to TRBJ2-5; D perhaps matches TRBD1 (7 bases). CDR3 length equals 15 residues. The V gene lost 4 bases and the J gene lost 1 base, with 13 bases spanning the gap. The germline V gene encodes CDR1 WNHNN and CDR2 SYGVQD (reference sequence). CDR3 loop: CASSGAGGSQETQYF. CDR3 coding DNA: TGCGCCAGCAGTGGGGCAGGGGGGTCCCAAGAGACCCAGTACTTC.